This TCR beta chain comes out of a study of blood T cell repertoires in COVID-19. Study overall: The United States, Italy and Spain were the sources of the acute and convalescent COVID-19 samples. PBMCs, B-cell-depleted T cells, or T cells were the source of the cDNA or gDNA that made up the material.

Losses at the gene ends were 7 bases for V and 5 bases for J; bases not matched to a gene: 14. Germline V gene data show CDR1 as SGHDT and CDR2 as YYEEEE. The length of the CDR3 is 15 residues. As originally analysed: Estimated nucleated cell counts came from reference gene primer amplification. Produced via immunoSEQ multiplex PCR; TCRdb's table is partial and in-frame only. V and J calls and clone size are given by that table; D and trimming were obtained from the DNA. The repertoire holds fewer than 350,000 clones, with around 81% as singletons. This chain joins TRBV5-6 and TRBJ1-2; TRBD1 matches at 7 bases. The TCR originated in a woman aged 60-75 years with active or convalescent COVID-19. The sample was peripheral blood. The CDR3 nucleotides read TGTGCCAGCGGGGGAACTACAGGGGACCCTTATGGCTACACCTTC. Encoded protein: CASGGTTGDPYGYTF.